This is a list of T cell receptor beta chains from one sample in a study of blood T cell repertoires in COVID-19. Repertoires were generated with immunoSEQ multiplex PCR, while TCRdb's copy carries only in-frame clones and drops some. The repertoire holds 60,000 to 75,000 clones, with around 88% as singletons. The sample consisted of peripheral blood. The receptors shown here come from an elderly woman with active COVID-19. The CDR3 runs from the conserved cysteine through the conserved F or W. D genes are given only for firm matches. Expanded clones are given a class, and other clones once, few, many or no size at all.

size	D	V	J	DNA	CDR3
.	.	TRBV11-2	TRBJ2-1	TGTGCCAGCAGCCCGTCGAGCCTGCAGTTCTTC	CASSPSSLQFF
.	.	TRBV6-6	TRBJ2-5	TGTGCCAGCAGGAGGGACATCCAAGAGACCCAGTACTTC	CASRRDIQETQYF
.	.	TRBV30	TRBJ1-4	TGTGCCTGGAGCCTTACAGGTATCGGTGAAAAACTGTTTTTT	CAWSLTGIGEKLFF
.	TRBD2	TRBV5-1	TRBJ2-2	TGCGCCAGCAGCCTCCGGGGGGGCGTCACCGGGGAGCTGTTTTTT	CASSLRGGVTGELFF
.	.	TRBV28	TRBJ2-7	TGTGCCAGCAGTTTACCCGGGGTTCGATTCGACGAGCAGTACTTC	CASSLPGVRFDEQYF
.	.	TRBV3-1/TRBV3-2	TRBJ2-7	TGTGCCAGCAGCCAAGGAGGGCCCCGGCCCTACGAGCAGTACTTC	CASSQGGPRPYEQYF
once	TRBD2	TRBV2	TRBJ2-3	TGTGCCAGCAGTTACAAGCGGGGGAACACAGATACGCAGTATTTT	CASSYKRGNTDTQYF
.	TRBD1	TRBV13	TRBJ1-2	TGTGCCAGCAGCTTCAGGGGACAGTATGGCTACACCTTC	CASSFRGQYGYTF
.	.	TRBV6-5	TRBJ2-7	TGTGCCAGCAGTTACCGGCGGGCCGAGGGCGAGCAGTACTTC	CASSYRRAEGEQYF
.	.	TRBV11-3	TRBJ2-1	TGTGCCAGCAGCCTACAGGCTGGGGGCCCCCGCAATGAGCAGTTCTTC	CASSLQAGGPRNEQFF
.	.	TRBV7-2	TRBJ2-4	TGTGCCAGCAGCTTAGACACAGGAATTCAGTACTTC	CASSLDTGIQYF
.	TRBD1	TRBV6-6	TRBJ1-1	TGTGCCAGCGGGTCCCGGGACAGGAACACTGAAGCTTTCTTT	CASGSRDRNTEAFF
.	.	TRBV2	TRBJ1-1	TGTGCCAGCCACGCTCGGGTCAGGAACACTGAAGCTTTCTTT	CASHARVRNTEAFF
few	TRBD1	TRBV7-3	TRBJ1-1	TGTGCCAGCAGCTTAAATCCTATCGACAGGGGTAGTGAAGCTTTCTTT	CASSLNPIDRGSEAFF
.	.	TRBV5-3	TRBJ2-7	TGTGCCAGAAGCTTGGTTCACCTAGCAGTCGTCTACGAGCAGTACTTC	CARSLVHLAVVYEQYF
.	.	TRBV10-3	TRBJ2-3	TGTGCCATCAGTGAGCGGGAAGATACGCAGTATTTT	CAISEREDTQYF
.	TRBD1	TRBV30	TRBJ2-7	TGTGCCTGGAGTAAGGGGGCCACCTACGAGCAGTACTTC	CAWSKGATYEQYF
.	.	TRBV28	TRBJ2-2	TGTGCCAGCAATCCCGCAGGGACGAACACCGGGGAGCTGTTTTTT	CASNPAGTNTGELFF
.	.	TRBV7-9	TRBJ2-7	TGTGCCAGCAGCTTAGAGGGGGTCTCCTACGAGCAGTACTTC	CASSLEGVSYEQYF
.	.	TRBV7-3	TRBJ2-7	TGTGCCAGCAGCTTATATGGCGGGGCCTCCTACGAGCAGTACTTC	CASSLYGGASYEQYF
.	.	TRBV10-3	TRBJ1-4	TGTGCCATCAGTGAGTCGGCGGGGAAACTGTTTTTT	CAISESAGKLFF
few	.	TRBV11-3	TRBJ2-7	TGTGCCAGCTCGGCAAGGGACAACTACGAGCAGTACTTC	CASSARDNYEQYF
.	TRBD2	TRBV7-2	TRBJ2-7	TGTGCCAGCAGCTTTACTAGCGGGGTTTCAGAGCAGTACTTC	CASSFTSGVSEQYF
.	TRBD1	TRBV6-2/TRBV6-3	TRBJ1-2	TGTGCCAGCAGTCACACAGGGGGAGCCTATGGCTACACCTTC	CASSHTGGAYGYTF
.	.	TRBV12-3/TRBV12-4	TRBJ1-6	TGTGCCAGCAGTTTAAATCGAGATGCACCCCTCCACTTT	CASSLNRDAPLHF
.	.	TRBV2	TRBJ1-5	TGTGCCAGCAGTGAACGGCAGGTGATCAATCAGCCCCAGCATTTT	CASSERQVINQPQHF
.	TRBD1	TRBV6-2/TRBV6-3	TRBJ1-5	TGTGCCAGCAGTCGACAGGGTGGCAATCAGCCCCAGCATTTT	CASSRQGGNQPQHF
.	TRBD1	TRBV6-2/TRBV6-3	TRBJ2-7	TGTGCCAGCAGTTACAGGGACAGGACCTCGTACGAGCAGTACTTC	CASSYRDRTSYEQYF
.	TRBD1	TRBV5-1	TRBJ1-2	TGCGCCAGCAGCGCGGGACAGGGGGCGGGGAACTATGGCTACACCTTC	CASSAGQGAGNYGYTF
.	TRBD1	TRBV7-9	TRBJ1-2	TGTGCCAGCAGCCAACAGGGGGCCGACGGCTACACCTTC	CASSQQGADGYTF
once	TRBD2	TRBV3-1/TRBV3-2	TRBJ2-1	TGTGCCAGCAGCTTAATAGCGGGGGGGCTCATTGAGCAGTTCTTC	CASSLIAGGLIEQFF